These T cell receptor beta chains were read from a single sample in a study of blood T cell repertoires in COVID-19. The assay was immunoSEQ multiplex PCR, and TCRdb's table has in-frame clones only and misses some. This sample carries around 63,000 clones, roughly three quarters of them seen once, and the ten largest clones take less than 7%. The specimen was peripheral blood. The receptors stem from a woman aged 70-85 years with acute or convalescent COVID-19. Both conserved end residues are part of each CDR3. A D gene is named only where the DNA matches it firmly. The size field is filled for only some rows; it gives once, few, many or a size class.

d_gene	v_gene	abundance	j_gene	CDR3nt	CDR3aa
.	TRBV6-2/TRBV6-3	.	TRBJ2-5	TGTGCCAGCAGTCAAGACTTGGCAAGTGAGACCCAGTACTTC	CASSQDLASETQYF
TRBD2	TRBV9	.	TRBJ2-1	TGTGCCAGCAGCGCCGTCCCTACTCCTAGCGGGGGGCCCTATAATTGGTATGAGCAGTTCTTC	CASSAVPTPSGGPYNWYEQFF
.	TRBV14	.	TRBJ2-3	TGTGCCAGCAGCCAAGATCTGGCCACAGATACGCAGTATTTT	CASSQDLATDTQYF
TRBD1	TRBV6-6	.	TRBJ1-2	TGTGCCAGCAGTTACGGGGGACAGGGCCGTGGCTACACCTTC	CASSYGGQGRGYTF
.	TRBV5-8	.	TRBJ1-5	TGTGCCAGCAGCTTGAGGGGTCGCGGCTTAGGGGGGCCCCAGCATTTT	CASSLRGRGLGGPQHF
.	TRBV5-1	.	TRBJ1-1	TGCGCCAGCAGCCCGGGGGGCACTCCCCGCGGTGAAGCTTTCTTT	CASSPGGTPRGEAFF
.	TRBV13	.	TRBJ2-5	TGTGCCAGCAGCGCCCCCAGGGCGGGGCAAGAGACCCAGTACTTC	CASSAPRAGQETQYF
TRBD2	TRBV2	.	TRBJ2-1	TGTGCCAGCCAAGCGGGGGGTTCCTACAATGAGCAGTTCTTC	CASQAGGSYNEQFF
.	TRBV5-6	.	TRBJ2-3	TGTGCCAGCAGCCTAGCCCCTAGCAGGGATACGCAGTATTTT	CASSLAPSRDTQYF
.	TRBV5-6	.	TRBJ1-2	TGTGCCAGCAGCTTGGTAGGAGGGAAGGGCGGCTACACCTTC	CASSLVGGKGGYTF
TRBD2	TRBV5-3	.	TRBJ2-5	TGTGCCAGAAGCTTGAGGCTAGCGGGGGGAGGGCAGGAGACCCAGTACTTC	CARSLRLAGGGQETQYF
TRBD2	TRBV5-8	.	TRBJ2-3	TGTGCCAGCAGCTTTGGCGGGGGAGAATCCACAGATACGCAGTATTTT	CASSFGGGESTDTQYF
TRBD1	TRBV10-3	few	TRBJ1-3	TGTGCCATCTGGGGGGACAGCGGCTCTGGAAACACCATATATTTT	CAIWGDSGSGNTIYF
.	TRBV9	.	TRBJ2-2	TGTGCCAGCCGAGGGTTCGGGGGAAACACCGGGGAGCTGTTTTTT	CASRGFGGNTGELFF
TRBD1	TRBV7-3	.	TRBJ2-1	TGTGCCAGCAGTTGGGGACAGACGAATGAGCAGTTCTTC	CASSWGQTNEQFF
.	TRBV30	few	TRBJ1-2	TGTGCCTGGGGGGACATTGACTATGGCTACACCTTC	CAWGDIDYGYTF
TRBD1	TRBV18	.	TRBJ1-2	TGTGCCAGCTCACCGGAACAGGGGCGCGTCTATGGCTACACCTTC	CASSPEQGRVYGYTF
.	TRBV2	few	TRBJ2-5	TGTGCCAGCAGAGCACAGGGAGGGGAGGGAGAGACCCAGTACTTC	CASRAQGGEGETQYF
.	TRBV5-5	medium-sized	TRBJ1-5	TGTGCCAGCAGCTTGGTTTATGTGACATCCGATGGGAGCAATCAGCCCCAGCATTTT	CASSLVYVTSDGSNQPQHF
TRBD2	TRBV7-3	few	TRBJ2-1	TGTGCCAGCAGCCCTAGCGGGGGTCACTACAATGAGCAGTTCTTC	CASSPSGGHYNEQFF
TRBD2	TRBV18	few	TRBJ2-7	TGTGCCAGCTCACCCGGGACTAGCACGGGCGAGCAGTACTTC	CASSPGTSTGEQYF
.	TRBV4-1	.	TRBJ2-7	TGCGCCAGCAGCCCGACAGGCGCTGAGTCCTACGAGCAGTACTTC	CASSPTGAESYEQYF
TRBD1	TRBV2	.	TRBJ1-4	TGTGCCAGCAGAGTGGGACAGGGCAGAGGAACTAATGAAAAACTGTTTTTT	CASRVGQGRGTNEKLFF
.	TRBV18	once	TRBJ1-2	TGTGCCAGCTCACCATTGGCCGATTATGGCTACACCTTC	CASSPLADYGYTF
.	TRBV12-3/TRBV12-4	.	TRBJ2-1	TGTGCCAGCAGCCACGGAACTAGGGAGTTCTTC	CASSHGTREFF
.	TRBV7-5	.	TRBJ2-3	TGTGTCAGAAGCTTAGGAGCGGGGGAAAGCACAGATACGCAGTATTTT	CVRSLGAGESTDTQYF
.	TRBV2	.	TRBJ1-6	TGTGCCAGCAGTGAAAACCCCAGACCCCTCCACTTT	CASSENPRPLHF
TRBD2	TRBV18	.	TRBJ2-7	TGTGCCAGCTCACCACGGGGGACTAGCGGATACGAGCAGTACTTC	CASSPRGTSGYEQYF
.	TRBV19	.	TRBJ1-1	TGTGCCAGTATTCCATATGGGGGCGGCACTGAAGCTTTCTTT	CASIPYGGGTEAFF
.	TRBV5-1	.	TRBJ2-5	TGCGCCAGCAGCTCACCGGACGTTGGGGGCGAGACCCAGTACTTC	CASSSPDVGGETQYF
.	TRBV12-5	.	TRBJ1-1	TGTGCTAGTGGTTTGGTACTTAGGGGCATGAACACTGAAGCTTTCTTT	CASGLVLRGMNTEAFF
.	TRBV5-5	.	TRBJ1-4	TGTGCCAGCAGCTTGGGACATAATGAAAAACTGTTTTTT	CASSLGHNEKLFF
.	TRBV12-5	.	TRBJ1-5	TGTGCTAGTGGTTTGACGGTGGGCAATCAGCCCCAGCATTTT	CASGLTVGNQPQHF
.	TRBV11-3	few	TRBJ2-5	TGTGCCAGCAGCTTAGATTCCAGGGCCCAAGAGACCCAGTACTTC	CASSLDSRAQETQYF
.	TRBV2	.	TRBJ1-4	TGTGCCAGCAGTGACCGGGGGGCGGGGACCTATGAAAAACTGTTTTTT	CASSDRGAGTYEKLFF
TRBD1	TRBV7-6	once	TRBJ1-4	TGTGCCAGCAGCGCACTACAGGGGGCTAATGAAAAACTGTTTTTT	CASSALQGANEKLFF
TRBD1	TRBV10-3	.	TRBJ2-3	TGTGCCGCAACAGGGGATGGGGGAGCAGATACGCAGTATTTT	CAATGDGGADTQYF
.	TRBV27	.	TRBJ2-1	TGTGCCAGCACCGAGGGCTCCCGCTCCTACAATGAGCAGTTCTTC	CASTEGSRSYNEQFF
.	TRBV30	few	TRBJ2-5	TGTGCCTGGAGTTCGGGGGACCTCGAGACCCAGTACTTC	CAWSSGDLETQYF
TRBD1	TRBV7-2	.	TRBJ1-2	TGTGCCAGCAGCTTAGCTGTGCGTTGGGTGGGACAGGGGGGCTATGGCTACACCTTC	CASSLAVRWVGQGGYGYTF
TRBD2	TRBV4-3	.	TRBJ2-1	TGCGCCAGCAGCCAAATCTTTTCCGGGACTAGCTCCTACAATGAGCAGTTCTTC	CASSQIFSGTSSYNEQFF
TRBD2	TRBV9	few	TRBJ2-5	TGTGCCAGCAGCGCCGGCTGGGCGGGGGAAGAGACCCAGTACTTC	CASSAGWAGEETQYF
TRBD1	TRBV6-5	.	TRBJ1-1	TGTGCCAGCAGACAACAGGGGGCAGGTACTGAAGCTTTCTTT	CASRQQGAGTEAFF
TRBD1	TRBV9	.	TRBJ2-3	TGTGCCAGCAGCCCCGGACAGGTTGGGACAGATACGCAGTATTTT	CASSPGQVGTDTQYF
TRBD1	TRBV6-5	.	TRBJ1-3	TGTGCCAGCAGTACGACAGGGGGGACCATATATTTT	CASSTTGGTIYF
.	TRBV28	.	TRBJ1-5	TGTGCCAGCAGCTCAGATCAACCCCAGCATTTT	CASSSDQPQHF
.	TRBV5-8	.	TRBJ1-1	TGTGCCAGCAGCTTGGACAGTAGGACTGAAGCTTTCTTT	CASSLDSRTEAFF
.	TRBV19	few	TRBJ1-5	TGTGCCAGTAGTACAACTGGACAGATTAGAGGGCAGCCCCAGCATTTT	CASSTTGQIRGQPQHF
.	TRBV4-1	.	TRBJ1-2	TGCGCCAGCAGCCCGACGAAGGGGGGGGAAGTCTATGGCTACACCTTC	CASSPTKGGEVYGYTF